The next 14 T cell receptor beta chains were all read from a single sample in a study of T cells in Graves' hyperthyroidism and ophthalmopathy. TCR beta CDR3 regions were amplified from RNA transcripts. Primed by the HTBI set, a first-round RT-PCR was run on the TCR CDR3. One entry per CDR3 protein, called by TCRdb with MiXCR from the multiplex PCR reads. The repertoire consists of 500,000 to 750,000 distinct CDR3 sequences, with about half occurring once and the leading ten covering more than 7%. What was sequenced was peripheral blood or thyroid tissue (not recorded which). Source of these receptors: a woman younger than 30 with Graves' hyperthyroidism.

V gene TRBV25-1 combines with J gene TRBJ2-6; TRBD1 matches 8 bases. Looked up from germline, CDR1 is MGHDK and CDR2 is SYGVNS. V dropped 3 bases and J dropped 0; count of bases not matched to a gene: 10. This CDR3 contains 19 residues. CDR3 in DNA: TGTGCCAGCAGTGAGGCATTAGGACAGGGAGTCTCTGGGGCCAACGTCCTGACTTTC. This sequence encodes CASSEALGQGVSGANVLTF.

V and J are TRBV19 and TRBJ1-1; weak D call: TRBD1 (6 bases). The germline V gene encodes CDR1 LNHDA and CDR2 SQIVND (reference sequence). CDR3 length equals 12 residues. The CDR3 protein is CAPGAGDTEAFF. CDR3 in DNA: TGTGCTCCGGGGGCAGGGGACACTGAAGCTTTCTTT.

DNA of the CDR3: TGTGCCAGCAGTGTATCGGACAGGGCCTACGAGCAGTACTTC. This encodes CASSVSDRAYEQYF. The chain combines TRBV6-6 with TRBJ2-7, with TRBD1 matching 8 bases. The J segment lost 2 bases and the V segment lost 5 bases, leaving 5 bases of the junction unmatched. CDR1 is MNHNY and CDR2 is SVGAGI in the germline V gene (reference sequence). This CDR3 is built from 14 residues.

This clonotype appeared many times. A read error may account for a junction end that differs from germline. V gene TRBV9 combines with J gene TRBJ2-7, with 12 nucleotides matching TRBD2. The CDR3 has 14 amino acids. Per germline, CDR1 SGDLS and CDR2 YYNGEE. The DNA of the CDR3 is TGCGCCAGCAGCCAGGGGGGACTAGCGGGCGAGCAGTACTTC. It codes for CASSQGGLAGEQYF.

CDR3 sequence: CSAPGLAVYEHF. DNA for the CDR3: TGCAGTGCCCCGGGACTAGCGGTTTACGAGCATTTT. V and J are TRBV20-1 and TRBJ1-5; a weak D match, TRBD1 (5 bases). The germline gives CDR1 DFQATT, CDR2 SNEGSKA (reference sequence). This CDR3 comprises 12 residues. Trimming removed 6 bases from V and 14 bases from J, with 20 bases in between.

The chain carries TRBV2 and TRBJ2-2, with 10 bases aligning to TRBD1. Trimming at V came to 6 bases and at J to 7 bases, leaving 8 bases not matched to a gene. Germline CDR1 reads SNHLY; CDR2 reads FYNNEI. This CDR3 spans 15 amino acids. The CDR3 region is CASRADRGRGGELFF. The CDR3 coding sequence is TGTGCCAGCAGGGCGGACAGGGGGAGAGGCGGGGAGCTGTTTTTT.

The genes are TRBV19 and TRBJ1-5; the D is unclear. V dropped 8 bases and J dropped 0 bases, with 11 bases sitting between them. The CDR3 is 14 residues long. Per the germline V gene, CDR1 is LNHDA and CDR2 is SQIVND (reference sequence). The CDR3 DNA sequence: TGTGCCAGTCGCGACATGTATAGCAATCAGCCCCAGCATTTT. This sequence encodes CASRDMYSNQPQHF. Together with reference TRBV19 and TRBJ1-5, the CDR3 gives the full variable domain: DGGITQSPKYLFRKEGQNVTLSCEQNLNHDAMYWYRQDPGQGLRLIYYSQIVNDFQKGDIAEGYSVSREKKESFPLTVTSAQKNPTAFYLCASRDMYSNQPQHFGDGTRLSIL.

The V call is TRBV7-8, the J call TRBJ2-3; the D gene is possibly TRBD1 (6 bases). The CDR3 loop spans 14 amino acids. V gave up 1 base and J gave up 6 bases, with 11 bases separating them. The germline gives CDR1 SGHVS, CDR2 FQNEAQ. The CDR3 nucleotides are TGTGCCAGCAGCTTAGGGGCCAGGGGCGATACGCAGTATTTT. Amino acid sequence: CASSLGARGDTQYF.

This clonotype was seen at least ten times. CDR3 coding DNA: TGTGCCAGCAGTAGCTGGACAGAGACCTACGAGCAGTACTTC. Its translation: CASSSWTETYEQYF. This rearrangement joins TRBV6-1 to TRBJ2-7; tentatively, D is TRBD1 (6 bases). The CDR3 is 14 residues long. Deletions cut 5 bases from V and 2 bases from J, with 13 bases between. Germline CDR1 is MNHNS and CDR2 is SASEGT.

This clonotype showed up many times. The genes are TRBV19 and TRBJ1-2; D perhaps matches TRBD1 (5 bases). V dropped 6 bases and J dropped 5 bases, with 16 bases sitting between them. Per germline, CDR1 LNHDA and CDR2 SQIVND (reference sequence). CDR3 length: 14 amino acids. The CDR3 DNA follows: TGTGCCAGTAGGAGATCGGGGGTGGGGTATGGCTACACCTTC. Its protein is CASRRSGVGYGYTF. Full variable domain (outside the CDR3, taken from reference TRBV19 and TRBJ1-2): DGGITQSPKYLFRKEGQNVTLSCEQNLNHDAMYWYRQDPGQGLRLIYYSQIVNDFQKGDIAEGYSVSREKKESFPLTVTSAQKNPTAFYLCASRRSGVGYGYTFGSGTRLTVV.

The chain carries TRBV29-1 and TRBJ2-7; D is unresolved. CDR3 length: 10 amino acids. The V gene lost 6 bases and the J gene lost 6 bases, with 9 bases spanning the gap. Germline V CDR1 and CDR2: SQVTM, ANQGSEA. The chain's CDR3 is CSVGPFEQYF. In DNA, the CDR3 is TGCAGCGTGGGTCCGTTCGAGCAGTACTTC.

This clonotype was seen only a few times. The rearrangement uses TRBV5-6 and TRBJ2-5; TRBD1 matches 8 bases. The CDR3 runs 16 residues. V shed 0 bases, J shed 5 bases, and the junction held 9 bases outside the gene matches. Germline CDR1 SGHDT, CDR2 YYEEEE. The CDR3, as DNA: TGTGCCAGCAGCTTGGGGGGGACAGGCTTAAGGGAGACCCAGTACTTC. Amino acid sequence: CASSLGGTGLRETQYF.

The chain combines TRBV19 with TRBJ1-1; 8 bases align to TRBD1. After removal of 7 bases from V and 3 bases from J, the junction contained 7 bases not matched to a gene. This CDR3 comprises 14 residues. Looked up from germline, CDR1 is LNHDA and CDR2 is SQIVND (reference sequence). CDR3 sequence: CASTRDRRYTEAFF. The CDR3 DNA sequence: TGTGCCAGTACTCGGGACAGGCGCTACACTGAAGCTTTCTTT.

About this clonotype itself: The CDR3 does not end in the conserved phenylalanine or tryptophan, so this is likely a read error. The chain uses TRBV7-2 and TRBJ1-4; perhaps TRBD1 as D (5 bases). The V gene lost 2 bases and the J gene lost 4 bases, with 14 bases spanning the gap. This CDR3 has 16 residues. Germline values: CDR1 SGHTA, CDR2 FQGNSA. The DNA of the CDR3 is TGTGCCAGCAGCTTACAGGCCTCCGGGGGTAATGAAAAACTGTTTTCT. Amino acids: CASSLQASGGNEKLFS.